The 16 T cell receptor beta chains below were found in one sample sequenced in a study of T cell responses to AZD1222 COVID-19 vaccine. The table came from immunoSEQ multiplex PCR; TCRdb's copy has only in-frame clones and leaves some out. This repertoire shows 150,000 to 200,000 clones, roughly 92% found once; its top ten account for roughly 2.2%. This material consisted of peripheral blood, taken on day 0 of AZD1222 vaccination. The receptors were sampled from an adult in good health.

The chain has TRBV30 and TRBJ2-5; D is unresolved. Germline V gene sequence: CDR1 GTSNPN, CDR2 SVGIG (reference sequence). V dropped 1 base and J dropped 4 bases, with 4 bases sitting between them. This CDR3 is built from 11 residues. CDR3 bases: TGTGCCTGGAGTGCAATAGAGACCCAGTACTTC. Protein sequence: CAWSAIETQYF.

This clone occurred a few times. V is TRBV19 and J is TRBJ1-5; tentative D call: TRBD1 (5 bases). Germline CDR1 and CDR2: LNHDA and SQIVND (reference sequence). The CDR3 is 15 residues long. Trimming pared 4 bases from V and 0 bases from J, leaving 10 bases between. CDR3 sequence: CASSSGGYSNQPQHF. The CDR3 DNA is TGTGCCAGTAGTAGCGGGGGATATAGCAATCAGCCCCAGCATTTT.

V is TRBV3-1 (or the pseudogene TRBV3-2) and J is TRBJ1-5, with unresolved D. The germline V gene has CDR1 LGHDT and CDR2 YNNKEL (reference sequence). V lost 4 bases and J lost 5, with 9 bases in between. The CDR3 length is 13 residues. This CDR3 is CASSPQPDQPQHF. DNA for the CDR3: TGTGCCAGCAGCCCGCAACCAGATCAGCCCCAGCATTTT.

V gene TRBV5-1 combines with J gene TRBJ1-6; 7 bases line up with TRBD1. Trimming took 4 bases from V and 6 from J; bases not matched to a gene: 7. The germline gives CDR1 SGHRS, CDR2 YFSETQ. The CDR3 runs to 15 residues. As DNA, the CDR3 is TGCGCCAGCAGCACCCGGGACAGCGGTAATTCACCCCTCCACTTT. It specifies CASSTRDSGNSPLHF.

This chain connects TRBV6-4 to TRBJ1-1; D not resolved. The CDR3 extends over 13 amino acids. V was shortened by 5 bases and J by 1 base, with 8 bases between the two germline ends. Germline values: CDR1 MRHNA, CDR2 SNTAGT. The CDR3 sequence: CASSLDRNTEAFF. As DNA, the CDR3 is TGTGCCAGCAGTTTGGACCGGAACACTGAAGCTTTCTTT.

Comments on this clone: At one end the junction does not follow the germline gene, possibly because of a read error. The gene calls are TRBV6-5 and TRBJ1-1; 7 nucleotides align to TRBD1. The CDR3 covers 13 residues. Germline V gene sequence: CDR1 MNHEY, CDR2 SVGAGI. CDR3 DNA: TGTGCCAGCAGTGACTCCGGGACAGCTTTAGCTTTCTTT. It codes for CASSDSGTALAFF.

The CDR3 DNA follows: TGTGCCAGCAGCTCCAAAGTCAATACGGTAAATGGCTACACCTTC. Encoded protein: CASSSKVNTVNGYTF. The chain links TRBV3-1 (or the pseudogene TRBV3-2) to TRBJ1-2; D unclear. CDR3 length equals 15 residues. V lost 5 bases and J 6 bases, leaving 19 bases between the germline ends. Looked up from germline, CDR1 is LGHDT and CDR2 is YNNKEL (reference sequence).

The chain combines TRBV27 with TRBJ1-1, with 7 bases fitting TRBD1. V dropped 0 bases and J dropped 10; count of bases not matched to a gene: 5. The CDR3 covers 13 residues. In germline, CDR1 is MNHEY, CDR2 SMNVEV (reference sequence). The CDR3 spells CASSLSGRGLAFF. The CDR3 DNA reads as TGTGCCAGCAGTTTATCGGGCAGGGGGTTAGCTTTCTTT.

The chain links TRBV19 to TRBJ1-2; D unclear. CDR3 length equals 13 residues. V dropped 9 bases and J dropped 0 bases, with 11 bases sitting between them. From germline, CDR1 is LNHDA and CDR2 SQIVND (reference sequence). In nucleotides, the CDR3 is TGTGCCAGCAAGGGCGAAACTAACTATGGCTACACCTTC. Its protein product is CASKGETNYGYTF. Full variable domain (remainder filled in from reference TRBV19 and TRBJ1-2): DGGITQSPKYLFRKEGQNVTLSCEQNLNHDAMYWYRQDPGQGLRLIYYSQIVNDFQKGDIAEGYSVSREKKESFPLTVTSAQKNPTAFYLCASKGETNYGYTFGSGTRLTVV.

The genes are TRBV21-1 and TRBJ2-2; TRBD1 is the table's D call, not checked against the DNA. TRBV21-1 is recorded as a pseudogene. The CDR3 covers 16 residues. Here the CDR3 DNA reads TGTGCCAGCAGCAAGAAAGGGGCCCCGGGCAACGGGGAGCTGTTTTTT. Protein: CASSKKGAPGNGELFF.

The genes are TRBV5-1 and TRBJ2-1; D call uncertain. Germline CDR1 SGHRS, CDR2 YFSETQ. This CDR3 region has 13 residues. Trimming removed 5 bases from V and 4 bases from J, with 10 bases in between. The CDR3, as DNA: TGCGCCAGCAGACCCGACACGTACAATGAGCAGTTCTTC. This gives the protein CASRPDTYNEQFF.

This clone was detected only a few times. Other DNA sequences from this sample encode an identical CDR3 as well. Here the CDR3 reads CASSPGQGGTEAFF. The DNA of the CDR3 is TGTGCCAGCAGCCCGGGACAGGGGGGGACTGAAGCTTTCTTT. This rearrangement joins TRBV11-3 to TRBJ1-1, with 11 bases fitting TRBD1. Germline V CDR1 and CDR2: SGHNT, YENEEA. Trimming took 5 bases from V and 5 from J; bases not matched to a gene: 4. This CDR3 has 14 amino acids.

The CDR3 region is CASSQGSNSEQYF. The CDR3 nucleotides are TGCGCCAGCAGCCAAGGCTCGAATTCCGAGCAGTACTTC. The chain combines TRBV4-3 with TRBJ2-7; D call uncertain. Germline lookup yields CDR1 LGHNA and CDR2 YSLEER. The CDR3 is made up of 13 amino acids. V was clipped by 1 base and J by 6 bases, with 10 bases between them.

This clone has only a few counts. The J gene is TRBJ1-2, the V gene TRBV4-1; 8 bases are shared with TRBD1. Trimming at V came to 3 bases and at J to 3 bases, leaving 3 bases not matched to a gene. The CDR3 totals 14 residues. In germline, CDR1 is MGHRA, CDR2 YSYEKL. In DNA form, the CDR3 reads TGCGCCAGCAGCCAGACGGGACAGGACTATGGCTACACCTTC. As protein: CASSQTGQDYGYTF.

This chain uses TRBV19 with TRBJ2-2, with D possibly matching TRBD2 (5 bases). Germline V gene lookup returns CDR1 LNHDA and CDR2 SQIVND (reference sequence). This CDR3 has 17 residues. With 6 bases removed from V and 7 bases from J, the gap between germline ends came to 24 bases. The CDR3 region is CASSLRRGRRNSGELFF. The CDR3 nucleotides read TGTGCCAGTAGCTTACGACGGGGAAGGCGCAATAGCGGGGAGCTGTTTTTT.

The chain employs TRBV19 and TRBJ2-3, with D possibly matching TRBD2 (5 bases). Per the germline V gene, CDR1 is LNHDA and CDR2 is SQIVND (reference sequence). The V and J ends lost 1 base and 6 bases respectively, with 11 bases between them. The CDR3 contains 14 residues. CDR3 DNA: TGTGCCAGTAGTATAGCGGGGTTTAGCGATACGCAGTATTTT. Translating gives CASSIAGFSDTQYF.